The clone carrying this T cell receptor beta chain appeared once. Its target is unknown. This sample is part of a study of T cell repertoires in cytomegalovirus infection. General study points: HLA-C-restricted CMV-specific TCR beta clonotypes were dominant in the ex vivo response. Frequencies of public TCR beta families were cumulated, and this identified carriers of CMV plus the relevant HLA.

Germline-derived CDR1 and CDR2 are SGHTA and FQGNSA. The CDR3 has 16 amino acids. With V trimmed by 4 bases and J by 4 bases, 7 bases remained unmatched. A single record per CDR3 protein comes from TCRdb applying MiXCR to the reads. The sample carries some 940,000 distinct CDR3 sequences, approximately 31% recorded once. This clonotype originated in a human donor in good health (CMV status not recorded). Some clones in this sample may be carry-over from other donors' samples. This rearrangement joins TRBV7-2 to TRBJ2-3; 11 bases line up with TRBD2. Sequencing used cultured CD8+ T cells from PBMCs, obtained from culture after CMV antigen stimulation. The CDR3 here is CASSSSLAGAPDTQYF. Written as DNA, the CDR3 is TGTGCCAGCAGCTCATCACTAGCGGGGGCCCCAGATACGCAGTATTTT.